The following is a T cell receptor beta chain sequence with its context. The antigen is undetermined. These data originate in a study of shared clonotypes between healthy human individuals. Overall study findings and caveats: Shared clonotypes across all four donors exceeded non-shared ones in generation probability.

CD45RO-negative CD8 cells positively selected for CCR7 made up the naive population, which excluded terminally differentiated effector memory CD45RA+ cells. Sequenced by immunoSEQ multiplex PCR; TCRdb stores in-frame clones only, minus some. The top ten hold 1% to 1.3% of the sample, which has some 2.1 million clones, approximately 94% seen once. Material: naive CD8+ T cells sorted from blood. This TCR derives from a man younger than 35 in good health.

The CDR3 loop reads CASSHPGAAEAFF. The CDR3 bases are TGCGCCAGCAGCCACCCTGGGGCAGCTGAAGCTTTCTTT. V is TRBV4-3 and J is TRBJ1-1, with a tentative D call TRBD1 (5 bases). Trimming removed 3 bases at V and 6 bases at J, with 11 bases between. From germline, CDR1 is LGHNA and CDR2 YSLEER. This CDR3 spans 13 amino acids.